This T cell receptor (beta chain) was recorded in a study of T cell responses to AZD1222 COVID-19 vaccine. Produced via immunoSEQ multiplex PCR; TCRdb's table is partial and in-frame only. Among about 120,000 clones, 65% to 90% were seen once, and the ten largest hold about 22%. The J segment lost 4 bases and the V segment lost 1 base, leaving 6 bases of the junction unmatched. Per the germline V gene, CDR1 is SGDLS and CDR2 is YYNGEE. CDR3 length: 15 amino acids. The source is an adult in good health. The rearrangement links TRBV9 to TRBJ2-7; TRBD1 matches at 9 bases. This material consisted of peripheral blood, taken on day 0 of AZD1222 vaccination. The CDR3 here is CASSVYPGQGYEQYF. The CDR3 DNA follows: TGTGCCAGCAGCGTATACCCGGGACAGGGATACGAGCAGTACTTC.